This is a list of T cell receptor beta chains from one sample in a study of Ad26.COV2.S vaccination and SARS-CoV-2 variants. Sequencing used immunoSEQ multiplex PCR; TCRdb keeps in-frame clones, though not all of them. This table has approximately 480,000 clones, around nine tenths appearing once. The starting material was peripheral blood, obtained in a trial of Ad26.COV2.S vaccine versus placebo. The source of these receptors is a person between 18 and 65 years old who received the Ad26.COV2.S COVID-19 vaccine or a placebo. Each CDR3 is given with its conserved first and last residue. A D gene is named only where the DNA matches it firmly. Clone size is stated in some rows and not others, as once, few, many or a class when expanded.

clone_size: -
v_call: TRBV2
j_call: TRBJ1-3
d_call: -
cdr3_aa: CASSEADRIFGNTIYF
cdr3_nt: TGTGCCAGCAGTGAAGCCGACAGGATCTTTGGAAACACCATATATTTT

clone_size: -
v_call: TRBV19
j_call: TRBJ2-4
d_call: -
cdr3_aa: CASSIDNAGSLDIQYF
cdr3_nt: TGTGCCAGTAGTATAGACAATGCGGGTAGTTTGGACATTCAGTACTTC

clone_size: -
v_call: TRBV6-2/TRBV6-3
j_call: TRBJ2-2
d_call: TRBD2
cdr3_aa: CASSPGTSGRAGELFF
cdr3_nt: TGTGCCAGCAGTCCCGGGACTAGCGGGAGGGCCGGGGAGCTGTTTTTT

clone_size: -
v_call: TRBV2
j_call: TRBJ1-6
d_call: -
cdr3_aa: CASSILRPLHF
cdr3_nt: TGTGCCAGCAGTATTTTAAGACCCCTCCACTTT

clone_size: -
v_call: TRBV6-5
j_call: TRBJ1-5
d_call: -
cdr3_aa: CASKWGSSQPQHF
cdr3_nt: TGTGCCAGCAAGTGGGGCAGCAGTCAGCCCCAGCATTTT

clone_size: -
v_call: TRBV3-1/TRBV3-2
j_call: TRBJ1-4
d_call: TRBD1
cdr3_aa: CASSPDPLQGGSNEKLFF
cdr3_nt: TGTGCCAGCAGCCCGGATCCCCTGCAGGGGGGATCGAATGAAAAACTGTTTTTT

clone_size: -
v_call: TRBV28
j_call: TRBJ1-1
d_call: -
cdr3_aa: CASSGQKRDEAFF
cdr3_nt: TGTGCCAGCAGTGGACAGAAGAGGGATGAAGCTTTCTTT

clone_size: few
v_call: TRBV28
j_call: TRBJ1-5
d_call: -
cdr3_aa: CASESAFQPQHF
cdr3_nt: TGTGCCAGCGAGTCAGCCTTTCAGCCCCAGCATTTT

clone_size: -
v_call: TRBV7-8
j_call: TRBJ1-2
d_call: -
cdr3_aa: CASSPTGSYGYTF
cdr3_nt: TGTGCCAGCAGCCCCACAGGGAGCTATGGCTACACCTTC

clone_size: -
v_call: TRBV19
j_call: TRBJ2-3
d_call: -
cdr3_aa: CASSLGPGTDTQYF
cdr3_nt: TGTGCCAGTAGCCTAGGACCGGGCACAGATACGCAGTATTTT

clone_size: -
v_call: TRBV30
j_call: TRBJ1-1
d_call: -
cdr3_aa: CAWSKGSTEAFF
cdr3_nt: TGTGCCTGGAGTAAGGGTTCCACTGAAGCTTTCTTT

clone_size: -
v_call: TRBV10-2
j_call: TRBJ2-1
d_call: -
cdr3_aa: CASSERGDEQFF
cdr3_nt: TGCGCCAGCAGTGAGAGGGGCGATGAGCAGTTCTTC

clone_size: -
v_call: TRBV6-5
j_call: TRBJ1-2
d_call: TRBD1
cdr3_aa: CASSPGQVGGYTF
cdr3_nt: TGTGCCAGCAGCCCGGGACAGGTGGGGGGCTACACCTTC

clone_size: -
v_call: TRBV7-2
j_call: TRBJ2-1
d_call: -
cdr3_aa: CASSLAGVRVEQFF
cdr3_nt: TGTGCCAGCAGCTTAGCGGGAGTAAGAGTTGAGCAGTTCTTC

clone_size: -
v_call: TRBV24-1
j_call: TRBJ1-2
d_call: -
cdr3_aa: CATSDFRGRGGYGYTF
cdr3_nt: TGTGCCACCAGTGATTTCAGGGGACGGGGCGGCTATGGCTACACCTTC

clone_size: -
v_call: TRBV7-9
j_call: TRBJ2-1
d_call: -
cdr3_aa: CASSLIRVPGVNEQFF
cdr3_nt: TGTGCCAGCAGCTTAATTAGGGTTCCAGGAGTTAATGAGCAGTTCTTC

clone_size: -
v_call: TRBV7-9
j_call: TRBJ1-2
d_call: -
cdr3_aa: CAGTGTNYGYTF
cdr3_nt: TGTGCCGGCACCGGGACAAACTATGGCTACACCTTC

clone_size: few
v_call: TRBV28
j_call: TRBJ1-1
d_call: -
cdr3_aa: CASSSGDTEAFF
cdr3_nt: TGTGCCAGCAGTTCCGGGGACACTGAAGCTTTCTTT

clone_size: -
v_call: TRBV2
j_call: TRBJ1-5
d_call: TRBD1
cdr3_aa: CASSQLTGGNQPQHF
cdr3_nt: TGTGCCAGCAGTCAATTGACAGGGGGTAATCAGCCCCAGCATTTT

clone_size: -
v_call: TRBV7-8
j_call: TRBJ2-5
d_call: TRBD2
cdr3_aa: CASRIAGFGQETQYF
cdr3_nt: TGTGCCAGCAGAATAGCGGGGTTTGGGCAAGAGACCCAGTACTTC

clone_size: -
v_call: TRBV19
j_call: TRBJ2-1
d_call: -
cdr3_aa: CASSITHSSYNEQFF
cdr3_nt: TGTGCCAGTAGTATTACACATAGCTCCTACAATGAGCAGTTCTTC

clone_size: -
v_call: TRBV15
j_call: TRBJ2-3
d_call: -
cdr3_aa: CATSPGASSTDTQYF
cdr3_nt: TGTGCCACCAGCCCTGGGGCTAGTAGCACAGATACGCAGTATTTT

clone_size: few
v_call: TRBV5-6
j_call: TRBJ2-5
d_call: TRBD1
cdr3_aa: CASSLVGTGGEETQYF
cdr3_nt: TGTGCCAGCAGCTTGGTAGGGACAGGGGGCGAGGAGACCCAGTACTTC

clone_size: once
v_call: TRBV7-8
j_call: TRBJ2-1
d_call: -
cdr3_aa: CASSLGGTAYNEQFF
cdr3_nt: TGTGCCAGCAGCTTAGGCGGGACTGCCTACAATGAGCAGTTCTTC

clone_size: -
v_call: TRBV20-1
j_call: TRBJ2-3
d_call: -
cdr3_aa: CSASGGTDTQYF
cdr3_nt: TGCAGTGCTAGTGGAGGGACAGATACGCAGTATTTT

clone_size: -
v_call: TRBV6-2/TRBV6-3
j_call: TRBJ2-1
d_call: TRBD2
cdr3_aa: CASSYGLAGAHEQFF
cdr3_nt: TGTGCCAGCAGTTACGGGCTAGCGGGAGCTCATGAGCAGTTCTTC

clone_size: -
v_call: TRBV7-9
j_call: TRBJ2-2
d_call: -
cdr3_aa: CASTPIPTRANTGELFF
cdr3_nt: TGTGCCAGCACCCCCATCCCGACTAGAGCGAACACCGGGGAGCTGTTTTTT

clone_size: once
v_call: TRBV5-1
j_call: TRBJ1-1
d_call: -
cdr3_aa: CASRWGAPIDTEAFF
cdr3_nt: TGCGCCAGCCGTTGGGGGGCCCCGATCGACACTGAAGCTTTCTTT

clone_size: once
v_call: TRBV18
j_call: TRBJ2-1
d_call: TRBD2
cdr3_aa: CASSPKRLADEQFF
cdr3_nt: TGTGCCAGCTCACCAAAGCGGCTAGCGGATGAGCAGTTCTTC

clone_size: -
v_call: TRBV28
j_call: TRBJ1-1
d_call: -
cdr3_aa: CASSMDSARTEAFF
cdr3_nt: TGTGCCAGCAGTATGGACAGTGCGAGGACTGAAGCTTTCTTT

clone_size: -
v_call: TRBV28
j_call: TRBJ1-1
d_call: TRBD1
cdr3_aa: CASITRGQGKPEAFF
cdr3_nt: TGTGCCAGCATCACCAGGGGACAGGGTAAACCTGAAGCTTTCTTT

clone_size: -
v_call: TRBV10-3
j_call: TRBJ1-1
d_call: -
cdr3_aa: CAISGSPFLRGKNTEAFF
cdr3_nt: TGTGCCATCAGTGGTTCTCCTTTTCTGAGGGGGAAGAACACTGAAGCTTTCTTT

clone_size: -
v_call: TRBV10-2
j_call: TRBJ1-1
d_call: TRBD1
cdr3_aa: CASSGTAKKAFF
cdr3_nt: TGCGCCAGCAGCGGGACAGCGAAAAAAGCTTTCTTT

clone_size: -
v_call: TRBV28
j_call: TRBJ1-6
d_call: -
cdr3_aa: CASSPAGGLGGSPLHF
cdr3_nt: TGTGCCAGCAGTCCAGCTGGAGGACTCGGAGGTTCACCCCTCCACTTT

clone_size: -
v_call: TRBV7-9
j_call: TRBJ2-7
d_call: TRBD1
cdr3_aa: CASSPGTGVYEQYF
cdr3_nt: TGTGCCAGCAGCCCCGGGACAGGGGTCTACGAGCAGTACTTC

clone_size: -
v_call: TRBV20-1
j_call: TRBJ2-1
d_call: TRBD2
cdr3_aa: CSPTTGTRSFF
cdr3_nt: TGCAGTCCCACGACCGGGACTAGGTCGTTCTTC

clone_size: -
v_call: TRBV7-2
j_call: TRBJ2-3
d_call: -
cdr3_aa: CASMLGGHRAGTDTQYF
cdr3_nt: TGTGCCAGCATGCTAGGGGGGCACAGGGCTGGGACAGATACGCAGTATTTT

clone_size: -
v_call: TRBV2
j_call: TRBJ1-5
d_call: -
cdr3_aa: CASRTGQSSNQPQHF
cdr3_nt: TGTGCCAGCAGGACGGGACAAAGTAGCAATCAGCCCCAGCATTTT

clone_size: -
v_call: TRBV5-1
j_call: TRBJ2-7
d_call: TRBD2
cdr3_aa: CASSLGTSGYYEQYF
cdr3_nt: TGCGCCAGCAGCTTGGGGACTAGCGGGTACTACGAGCAGTACTTC

clone_size: -
v_call: TRBV30
j_call: TRBJ1-4
d_call: -
cdr3_aa: CAWSGDATNEKLFF
cdr3_nt: TGTGCCTGGAGTGGGGATGCAACTAATGAAAAACTGTTTTTT

clone_size: few
v_call: TRBV24-1
j_call: TRBJ2-2
d_call: -
cdr3_aa: CATSDVRLVTGELFF
cdr3_nt: TGTGCCACCAGTGATGTCCGCCTCGTTACCGGGGAGCTGTTTTTT

clone_size: -
v_call: TRBV11-3
j_call: TRBJ2-3
d_call: -
cdr3_aa: CASSLRGRGPSTDTQYF
cdr3_nt: TGTGCCAGCAGCTTGAGGGGGAGGGGGCCTAGCACAGATACGCAGTATTTT

clone_size: -
v_call: TRBV19
j_call: TRBJ1-2
d_call: -
cdr3_aa: CASRGRVNDNYGYTF
cdr3_nt: TGTGCCAGTAGGGGCAGGGTAAACGACAACTATGGCTACACCTTC

clone_size: -
v_call: TRBV15
j_call: TRBJ2-5
d_call: TRBD2
cdr3_aa: CATSRDLSRAGETQYF
cdr3_nt: TGTGCCACCAGCAGAGATCTATCCCGAGCGGGGGAGACCCAGTACTTC

clone_size: -
v_call: TRBV9
j_call: TRBJ2-7
d_call: TRBD2
cdr3_aa: CASSPQDTSGRQYF
cdr3_nt: TGTGCCAGCAGCCCGCAAGACACTAGCGGGAGGCAGTACTTC

clone_size: few
v_call: TRBV7-2
j_call: TRBJ1-4
d_call: -
cdr3_aa: CASSLEFSDLKLFF
cdr3_nt: TGTGCCAGCAGCTTAGAATTCTCCGACCTAAAACTGTTTTTT

clone_size: once
v_call: TRBV9
j_call: TRBJ2-1
d_call: TRBD1
cdr3_aa: CASSVGQSNEQFF
cdr3_nt: TGTGCCAGCAGCGTGGGACAGAGCAATGAGCAGTTCTTC

clone_size: -
v_call: TRBV5-1
j_call: TRBJ2-3
d_call: -
cdr3_aa: CASSLTADTQYF
cdr3_nt: TGCGCCAGCAGCTTGACAGCAGATACGCAGTATTTT

clone_size: -
v_call: TRBV29-1
j_call: TRBJ2-1
d_call: -
cdr3_aa: CSAKTGYNEQFF
cdr3_nt: TGCAGCGCTAAGACAGGTTACAATGAGCAGTTCTTC

clone_size: -
v_call: TRBV11-1
j_call: TRBJ2-2
d_call: TRBD1
cdr3_aa: CASSHGTGVGTGELFF
cdr3_nt: TGTGCCAGCAGCCACGGGACAGGGGTCGGCACCGGGGAGCTGTTTTTT

clone_size: -
v_call: TRBV7-8
j_call: TRBJ1-1
d_call: -
cdr3_aa: CASSLAYQGEAFF
cdr3_nt: TGTGCCAGCAGCTTAGCGTACCAGGGTGAGGCTTTCTTT

clone_size: -
v_call: TRBV27
j_call: TRBJ2-7
d_call: -
cdr3_aa: CASSLGEPGPLPQYF
cdr3_nt: TGTGCCAGCAGTTTAGGGGAGCCAGGGCCCTTGCCGCAGTACTTC

clone_size: -
v_call: TRBV30
j_call: TRBJ2-7
d_call: -
cdr3_aa: CAWSRQVDEQYF
cdr3_nt: TGTGCCTGGAGTCGTCAGGTCGACGAGCAGTACTTC

clone_size: -
v_call: TRBV7-2
j_call: TRBJ1-2
d_call: -
cdr3_aa: CASSFPTGLGYGYTF
cdr3_nt: TGTGCCAGCAGCTTCCCGACAGGATTGGGCTATGGCTACACCTTC

clone_size: -
v_call: TRBV7-2
j_call: TRBJ2-1
d_call: TRBD2
cdr3_aa: CASNHGLAGSSEQFF
cdr3_nt: TGTGCCAGCAACCACGGACTAGCGGGTTCCTCTGAGCAGTTCTTC

clone_size: -
v_call: TRBV3-1/TRBV3-2
j_call: TRBJ2-2
d_call: TRBD2
cdr3_aa: CASSQGRPFSGRATGELFF
cdr3_nt: TGTGCCAGCAGCCAAGGCAGGCCGTTTAGCGGGAGGGCTACCGGGGAGCTGTTTTTT

clone_size: once
v_call: TRBV19
j_call: TRBJ1-6
d_call: -
cdr3_aa: CASSIVGGDSPLHF
cdr3_nt: TGTGCCAGTAGTATTGTCGGCGGGGATTCACCCCTCCACTTT

clone_size: -
v_call: TRBV7-2
j_call: TRBJ1-6
d_call: TRBD1
cdr3_aa: CASSLAATGSLHF
cdr3_nt: TGTGCCAGCAGCTTAGCGGCGACAGGGTCCCTCCACTTT

clone_size: -
v_call: TRBV28
j_call: TRBJ2-7
d_call: TRBD2
cdr3_aa: CASSLELAIYEQYF
cdr3_nt: TGTGCCAGCAGTTTAGAACTAGCGATCTACGAGCAGTACTTC

clone_size: -
v_call: TRBV28
j_call: TRBJ2-5
d_call: -
cdr3_aa: CASSPASLGRRGRTGETQYF
cdr3_nt: TGTGCCAGCAGTCCCGCCTCTCTGGGACGAAGAGGCCGAACGGGAGAGACCCAGTACTTC